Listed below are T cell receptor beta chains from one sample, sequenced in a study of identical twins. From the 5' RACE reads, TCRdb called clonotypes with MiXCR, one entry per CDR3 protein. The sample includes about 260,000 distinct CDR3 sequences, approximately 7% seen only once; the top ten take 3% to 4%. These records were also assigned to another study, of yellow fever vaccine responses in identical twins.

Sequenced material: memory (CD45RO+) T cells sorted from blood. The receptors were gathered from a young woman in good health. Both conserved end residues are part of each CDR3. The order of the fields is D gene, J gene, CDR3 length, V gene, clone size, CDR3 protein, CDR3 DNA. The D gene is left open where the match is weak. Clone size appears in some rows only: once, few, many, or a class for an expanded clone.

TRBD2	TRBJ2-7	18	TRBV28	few	CASSPGTSGWGASYEQYF	TGTGCCAGCAGCCCCGGGACTAGCGGGTGGGGGGCCTCCTACGAGCAGTACTTC
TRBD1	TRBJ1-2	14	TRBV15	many	CATSRGDRNYGYTF	TGTGCCACCAGCAGAGGGGACAGGAACTATGGCTACACCTTC
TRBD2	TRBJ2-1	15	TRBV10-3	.	CAIRSGTSENNEQFF	TGTGCCATCAGGTCCGGGACTAGCGAAAACAATGAGCAGTTCTTC
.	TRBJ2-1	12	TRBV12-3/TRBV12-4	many	CASSLAPVGQFF	TGTGCCAGCAGTTTAGCCCCAGTAGGGCAGTTCTTC
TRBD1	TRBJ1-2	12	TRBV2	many	CASSTTGGGYTF	TGTGCCAGCAGCACGACAGGGGGTGGCTACACCTTC
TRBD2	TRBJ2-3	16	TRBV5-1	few	CASSQGPRGGTDTQYF	TGCGCCAGCAGCCAGGGCCCTCGGGGGGGCACAGATACGCAGTATTTT
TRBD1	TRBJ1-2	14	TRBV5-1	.	CASSPTGTNYGYTF	TGCGCCAGCAGCCCGACAGGGACCAACTATGGCTACACCTTC
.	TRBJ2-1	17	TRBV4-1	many	CASSQDLTTRGHNEQFF	TGCGCCAGCAGCCAAGATCTTACGACTCGGGGCCACAATGAGCAGTTCTTC
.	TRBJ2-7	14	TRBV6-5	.	CASSYALRGYEQYF	TGTGCCAGCAGTTACGCCCTGAGGGGCTACGAGCAGTACTTC
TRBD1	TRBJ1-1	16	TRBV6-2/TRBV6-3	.	CASSYRRGQVNTEAFF	TGTGCCAGCAGTTACCGCAGGGGGCAGGTGAACACTGAAGCTTTCTTT
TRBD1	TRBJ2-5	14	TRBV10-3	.	CAIRGTGAKETQYF	TGTGCCATCAGGGGGACAGGGGCAAAGGAGACCCAGTACTTC
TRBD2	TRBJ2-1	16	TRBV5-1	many	CASSLAGTSGNNEQFF	TGCGCCAGCAGCTTGGCCGGGACTAGCGGCAACAATGAGCAGTTCTTC
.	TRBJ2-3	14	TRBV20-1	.	CSAQVAGRTDTQYF	TGCAGTGCCCAAGTGGCAGGCCGCACAGATACGCAGTATTTT
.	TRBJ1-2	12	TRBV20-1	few	CSAYDLGHGDTF	TGCAGTGCTTACGATCTTGGACACGGAGACACCTTC
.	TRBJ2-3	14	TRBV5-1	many	CASRSGTSTDTQYF	TGCGCCAGCAGGTCCGGGACTAGCACAGATACGCAGTATTTT